This T cell receptor beta chain was recorded in a study of shared clonotypes between healthy human individuals. CD45RA-negative memory and CD45RA+ naive subsets were split from the CD4+ cells. Using immunoSEQ multiplex PCR, the repertoire was profiled, and TCRdb retains in-frame clones only, with some absent. This sample has more than 1,200,000 clones, with around 98.5% found just once. In this sample, this clone turned up once. The V and J ends lost 2 bases and 4 bases respectively, with 12 bases between them. Per the germline V gene, CDR1 is GTSNPN and CDR2 is SVGIG (reference sequence). The CDR3 runs to 13 residues.

This chain links TRBV30 with TRBJ2-7; no clear D. This clonotype was sampled from a man aged 25-45 years in good health. The source material was naive CD4+ T cells sorted from blood. Noted subset: CD45RA+ positively selected. CDR3 residues: CAWSPSSPYEQYF. CDR3 DNA sequence: TGTGCCTGGAGTCCATCAAGTCCTTACGAGCAGTACTTC.